A selection of T cell receptor beta chains follows, all from one sample in a study of T cell responses to AZD1222 COVID-19 vaccine. TCRdb keeps only in-frame clones here, not all; method: immunoSEQ multiplex PCR. The data contain around 53,000 clones, around 85% of them seen just once; the ten biggest clones take up roughly a fifth. Sample: peripheral blood, taken on day 0 of MenACWY control vaccination. The source of these receptors is an adult in good health. Both conserved end residues are part of each CDR3. Fields, in order: V gene, J gene, clone size, D gene, CDR3 DNA, CDR3 protein. The D gene is left open where the match is weak. Size is omitted from some rows. Given values are once, few, many or a class for expanded clones.

TRBV28	TRBJ2-1	.	TRBD2	TGTGCCAGCAGTATACGACTAGCGGGTACGATTTACAATGAGCAGTTCTTC	CASSIRLAGTIYNEQFF
TRBV14	TRBJ1-6	few	.	TGTGCCAGCAGCCAAACCCCCTGGGGCAGAAATTCACCCCTCCACTTT	CASSQTPWGRNSPLHF
TRBV18	TRBJ1-1	.	TRBD1	TGTGCCAGCTCCGCGACAGGGGGCGACACTGAAGCTTTCTTT	CASSATGGDTEAFF
TRBV7-2	TRBJ2-7	.	.	TGTGCCAGCAGCTTAGGGGCCGTTAGGGGGAACGAGCAGTACTTC	CASSLGAVRGNEQYF
TRBV4-1	TRBJ1-5	.	TRBD1	TGCGCCAGCAGCCGGGGGACAGGGGAATACCAGCCCCAGCATTTT	CASSRGTGEYQPQHF
TRBV7-9	TRBJ1-5	.	.	TGTGCCAGCAGCTTAGAGGGGGGAAAACAGCCCCAGCATTTT	CASSLEGGKQPQHF
TRBV19	TRBJ1-2	.	TRBD1	TGTGCCAGTAGTATGAAGGGGCAGGGGGCTGCTAACTATGGCTACACCTTC	CASSMKGQGAANYGYTF
TRBV7-9	TRBJ1-4	.	.	TGTGCCAGCAGCTTAGCGAACAGGGTCGCGAAACTGTTTTTT	CASSLANRVAKLFF
TRBV6-5	TRBJ2-1	.	.	TGTGCCAGCAGCCTTTGGGGGCTCTACAATGAGCAGTTCTTC	CASSLWGLYNEQFF
TRBV19	TRBJ1-5	.	TRBD1	TGTGCCAGTAGTCCCGGGACAGGGAGGAGCAATCAGCCCCAGCATTTT	CASSPGTGRSNQPQHF
TRBV18	TRBJ1-5	.	.	TGTGCCAGCTCACTAGTTACCGGGAACATAGGTCAGCCCCAGCATTTT	CASSLVTGNIGQPQHF
TRBV18	TRBJ1-2	.	TRBD1	TGTGCCAGCTCATCGGACAGGGACTATGGGGGCTACACCTTC	CASSSDRDYGGYTF
TRBV6-5	TRBJ1-1	.	TRBD1	TGTGCCAGCAGCCAGGACAGGGTATCTGAAGCTTTCTTT	CASSQDRVSEAFF
TRBV3-1/TRBV3-2	TRBJ2-7	.	TRBD2	TGTGCCAGCTCCCCTCGGGCGGGAGCCACCTACGAGCAGTACTTC	CASSPRAGATYEQYF
TRBV19	TRBJ2-1	few	.	TGTGCCAGTAGTATGGATAGCGTCTCCTACAATGAGCAGTTCTTC	CASSMDSVSYNEQFF
TRBV4-3	TRBJ2-1	.	.	TGCGCCAGCAGCCAAGGTGGCTACTACAATGAGCAGTTCTTC	CASSQGGYYNEQFF
TRBV6-5	TRBJ2-7	few	.	TGTGCCAGCAGGTCCTGGTCCGATTCCTACGAGCAGTACTTC	CASRSWSDSYEQYF
TRBV5-1	TRBJ2-7	few	.	TGCGCCAGCAGCCCCTCCTACGAGCAGTACTTC	CASSPSYEQYF
TRBV29-1	TRBJ2-7	.	.	TGCAGCGTTGCAGGGTCCTCCCAGGGTGACGAGCAGTACTTC	CSVAGSSQGDEQYF
TRBV6-6	TRBJ1-1	few	.	TGTGCCAGCACTCGCGGGGTAGCACAGAACACTGAAGCTTTCTTT	CASTRGVAQNTEAFF
TRBV29-1	TRBJ1-2	.	.	TGCAGCGTTCACAGGGCGATCGAGGACACCTTC	CSVHRAIEDTF
TRBV27	TRBJ2-5	.	.	TGTGCCAGCAGTTTGGGCGGAAATGGGGAGACCCAGTACTTC	CASSLGGNGETQYF
TRBV3-1/TRBV3-2	TRBJ2-5	.	.	TGTGCCAGCAGCCAATGGGCGGGTGGGCAAGAGACCCAGTACTTC	CASSQWAGGQETQYF
TRBV28	TRBJ1-1	.	.	TGTGCCAGCAGGGAGAGGAGCATGAACACTGAAGCTTTCTTT	CASRERSMNTEAFF
TRBV9	TRBJ1-2	.	.	TGTGCCAGCAGCGTAGGAGAAAGGGGTAGCTACACCTTC	CASSVGERGSYTF
TRBV27	TRBJ2-2	.	TRBD1	TGTGCCAGCAGTTGGACAGGGGTGACCGGGGAGCTGTTTTTT	CASSWTGVTGELFF
TRBV30	TRBJ2-3	.	TRBD1	TGTGCCTGGAATTGGGACAGGGGGGATACGCAGTATTTT	CAWNWDRGDTQYF
TRBV18	TRBJ1-3	once	.	TGTGCCAGCTCCCCGGGGATTCAACCTGGAAACACCATATATTTT	CASSPGIQPGNTIYF
TRBV19	TRBJ2-2	few	TRBD1	TGTGCCAGTAGTATGGGACAGGGTACCGGGGAGCTGTTTTTT	CASSMGQGTGELFF
TRBV3-1/TRBV3-2	TRBJ2-7	.	.	TGTGCCAGCAGCCAACTAGCGAATAGCGAGCAGTACTTC	CASSQLANSEQYF
TRBV28	TRBJ2-1	.	TRBD1	TGTGCCAGCAGTTTAAGACAGGGTGGGTCGTTGGACAGACCCTACAATGAGCAGTTCTTC	CASSLRQGGSLDRPYNEQFF
TRBV30	TRBJ1-5	.	TRBD1	TGTGCCTGGAGTATGACAGGGTTTCAGCCCCAGCATTTT	CAWSMTGFQPQHF
TRBV27	TRBJ2-7	.	.	TGTGCCAGCAGTCCCCCGGGCCAAGCCTACGAGCAGTACTTC	CASSPPGQAYEQYF
TRBV21-1	TRBJ1-5	.	.	TGTGCCAGCAGCAAAGAGGGGCTGGGTGGTCAGCCCCAGCATTTT	CASSKEGLGGQPQHF
TRBV6-5	TRBJ1-6	.	.	TGTGCCAGCACCACCTCGACGGGGGATTCACCCCTCCACTTT	CASTTSTGDSPLHF
TRBV30	TRBJ1-2	.	.	TGTGCCTGGAGTGTAGAGGGCTCCTATGGCTACACCTTC	CAWSVEGSYGYTF
TRBV24-1	TRBJ2-5	.	.	TGTGCCACCAGTGATTCACAGGTTCGAGAGACCCAGTACTTC	CATSDSQVRETQYF
TRBV4-2	TRBJ2-1	.	TRBD2	TGTGCCAGCAGCGCTAGCGGGAGGGGGAGTGAGCAGTTCTTC	CASSASGRGSEQFF
TRBV6-1	TRBJ1-2	.	.	TGTGCCAGCAGTGAAGCCCCGGCAGGAGCTAACTATGGCTACACCTTC	CASSEAPAGANYGYTF
TRBV4-2	TRBJ1-3	.	TRBD1	TGTGCCAGCAGCCAAGATAGGACAGGGGGGAACACCATATATTTT	CASSQDRTGGNTIYF
TRBV7-2	TRBJ1-5	few	TRBD1	TGTGCCAGCAGCCCAGGGGGCGGTAGCAATCAGCCCCAGCATTTT	CASSPGGGSNQPQHF
TRBV2	TRBJ2-7	.	.	TGTGCCAGCAGTGAACTGGTGGGGAGGTCCGAGCAGTACTTC	CASSELVGRSEQYF
TRBV24-1	TRBJ1-2	.	.	TGTGCCACCAGTGATAAGACAGCTTATGGCTACACCTTC	CATSDKTAYGYTF
TRBV7-8	TRBJ1-3	.	.	TGTGCCAGCAGCTTAGCGGTGGGGGATTACTCTGGAAACACCATATATTTT	CASSLAVGDYSGNTIYF
TRBV28	TRBJ1-5	.	.	TGTGCCAGCAGTTTGCAAACCAGGCCCCAGCATTTT	CASSLQTRPQHF
TRBV6-5	TRBJ1-6	.	TRBD1	TGTGCCAGCAGTTGGGCAGGACAGGGGCTCTCACCCCTCCACTTT	CASSWAGQGLSPLHF
TRBV30	TRBJ2-7	few	.	TGTGCCTGGTCTAGGGGGTGGGGGCACGAGCAGTACTTC	CAWSRGWGHEQYF
TRBV5-1	TRBJ2-3	.	TRBD2	TGCGCCAGCAGCTCAAGCGGGATAGGCACAGATACGCAGTATTTT	CASSSSGIGTDTQYF
TRBV30	TRBJ1-5	few	.	TGTGCCTGGAGTGTAGGGGTCGGCAATCAGCCCCAGCATTTT	CAWSVGVGNQPQHF
TRBV28	TRBJ2-5	.	.	TGTGCCAGCAGCCTCCCTCCCCTCCTAGGGGTCCAAGAGACCCAGTACTTC	CASSLPPLLGVQETQYF